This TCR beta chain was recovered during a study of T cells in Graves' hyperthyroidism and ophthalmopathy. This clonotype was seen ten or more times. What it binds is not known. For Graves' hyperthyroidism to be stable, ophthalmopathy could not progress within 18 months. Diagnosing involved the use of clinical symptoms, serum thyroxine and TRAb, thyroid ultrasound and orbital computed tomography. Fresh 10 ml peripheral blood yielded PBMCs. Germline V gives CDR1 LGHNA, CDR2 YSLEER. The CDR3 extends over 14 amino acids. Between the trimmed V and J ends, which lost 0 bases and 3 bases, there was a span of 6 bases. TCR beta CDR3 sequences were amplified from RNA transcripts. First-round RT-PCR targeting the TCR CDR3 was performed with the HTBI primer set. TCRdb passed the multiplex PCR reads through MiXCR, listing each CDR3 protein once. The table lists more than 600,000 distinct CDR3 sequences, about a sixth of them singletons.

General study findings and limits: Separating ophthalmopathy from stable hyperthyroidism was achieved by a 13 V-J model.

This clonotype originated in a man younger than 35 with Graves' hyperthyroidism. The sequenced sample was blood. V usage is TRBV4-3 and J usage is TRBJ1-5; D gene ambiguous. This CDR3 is CASSQDGDNQPQHF. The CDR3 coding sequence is TGCGCCAGCAGCCAAGATGGGGACAATCAGCCCCAGCATTTT.